The 5 T cell receptor beta chains presented below share a single source sample, sequenced in a study of shared clonotypes between healthy human individuals. Using immunoSEQ multiplex PCR, the repertoire was profiled, and TCRdb retains in-frame clones only, with some absent. The data show some 1 million clones, under 80% seen once. The sequencing sample was made of memory CD4+ T cells sorted from blood. The sample's subset: CD45RA-negative fraction. These receptors all come from a man younger than 35 in good health.

The chain couples TRBV30 to TRBJ2-5, with 9 bases identical to TRBD2. J was trimmed by 10 bases and V by 4 bases; bases with no gene match: 16. The CDR3 consists of 15 residues. CDR1 and CDR2 from the germline V gene are GTSNPN and SVGIG (reference sequence). The CDR3 protein is CAWKGSGSKRGDQYF. The CDR3 DNA reads TGTGCCTGGAAGGGTAGCGGGAGTAAAAGGGGTGACCAGTACTTC. The variable domain in full, completed from reference TRBV30 and TRBJ2-5, reads SQTIHQWPATLVQPVGSPLSLECTVEGTSNPNLYWYRQAAGRGLQLLFYSVGIGQISSEVPQNLSASRPQDRQFILSSKKLLLSDSGFYLCAWKGSGSKRGDQYFGPGTRLLVL.

V is TRBV2 and J is TRBJ2-4, with D possibly being TRBD2 (9 bases). V dropped 5 bases and J dropped 6 bases, with 26 bases sitting between them. Germline V gives CDR1 SNHLY, CDR2 FYNNEI. This CDR3 comprises 18 residues. CDR3: CASSRYSTGVSGGNIQYF. In DNA, the CDR3 is TGTGCCAGCAGTAGATACTCGACAGGGGTTAGCGGGGGAAACATTCAGTACTTC.

V is TRBV10-3 and J is TRBJ2-3, with D tentatively TRBD2 (6 bases). CDR3 length: 15 residues. Germline values: CDR1 ENHRY, CDR2 SYGVKD. V lost 1 base to trimming and J lost 4 bases, with 12 bases between them. CDR3: CAISEFGRRPDTQYF. For the CDR3, the DNA is TGTGCCATCAGTGAGTTCGGGAGAAGGCCAGATACGCAGTATTTT.

The chain combines TRBV6-1 with TRBJ1-5; no firm D call. This CDR3 region has 12 residues. In germline, CDR1 is MNHNS, CDR2 SASEGT. V lost 5 bases to trimming and J lost 0 bases, with 2 bases between them. The CDR3 here is CASSTSNQPQHF. The CDR3 DNA follows: TGTGCCAGCAGTACTAGCAATCAGCCCCAGCATTTT.

This clone was counted between two and nine times. V usage is TRBV18 and J usage is TRBJ2-2, with D uncertain. Germline CDR1 and CDR2: KGHSH and LQKENI. Trimming left V 5 bases short and J 2 bases short, with 9 bases between. This CDR3 has 14 residues. CDR3 sequence (DNA): TGTGCCAGCTCAGTACAGACTAACACCGGGGAGCTGTTTTTT. Its protein product is CASSVQTNTGELFF.